Listed here are 18 T cell receptor beta chains from one sample, sequenced in a study of blood T cell repertoires in COVID-19. Method: immunoSEQ multiplex PCR; TCRdb's copy keeps in-frame clones and lacks some. Among around 180,000 clones, 89% were seen once, and the ten largest hold roughly 2.4%. Material for sequencing was PBMCs or T cells enriched from blood (not recorded which). These receptors all stem from a woman between 40 and 55 years old with acute COVID-19.

V usage is TRBV5-1 and J usage is TRBJ2-3; 11 positions agree with TRBD2. With V trimmed by 4 bases and J by 3 bases, 4 bases remained unmatched. Germline V gene sequence: CDR1 SGHRS, CDR2 YFSETQ. The CDR3 has 15 residues. The CDR3 nucleotides read TGCGCCAGCAGCATAGCGGGAGGGCCGACAGATACGCAGTATTTT. The encoded protein is CASSIAGGPTDTQYF.

This sequence joins TRBV19 and TRBJ2-1; D might be TRBD2 (5 bases). The CDR3 runs 15 residues. Looked up from germline, CDR1 is LNHDA and CDR2 is SQIVND (reference sequence). Trimming removed 5 bases from V and 6 bases from J, with 17 bases in between. CDR3 in amino acids: CASSPQRVAPNEQFF. CDR3 nucleotide sequence: TGTGCCAGTAGTCCCCAAAGGGTAGCGCCCAATGAGCAGTTCTTC.

The rearrangement joins TRBV7-9 to TRBJ2-2; a weak D match, TRBD2 (6 bases). The germline gives CDR1 SEHNR, CDR2 FQNEAQ (reference sequence). Trimming pared 1 base from V and 3 bases from J, leaving 12 bases between. This CDR3 has 16 residues. This chain's CDR3 is CASSLGLGFYTGELFF. The CDR3 DNA reads TGTGCCAGCAGCTTAGGACTAGGATTCTACACCGGGGAGCTGTTTTTT. The entire variable domain, with the rest obtained from reference TRBV7-9 and TRBJ2-2, is as follows: DTGVSQNPRHKITKRGQNVTFRCDPISEHNRLYWYRQTLGQGPEFLTYFQNEAQLEKSRLLSDRFSAERPKGSFSTLEIQRTEQGDSAMYLCASSLGLGFYTGELFFGEGSRLTVL.

The chain couples TRBV5-1 to TRBJ2-1; TRBD1 is a possible D gene (5 bases). V dropped 0 bases and J dropped 7 bases, with 14 bases sitting between them. Germline CDR1 is SGHRS and CDR2 is YFSETQ. There are 15 residues in the CDR3. CDR3 in DNA: TGCGCCAGCAGCTTGGTGGGTAGCCCAGGGAATGAGCAGTTCTTC. Translated, it gives CASSLVGSPGNEQFF. The full variable domain, in which reference TRBV5-1 and TRBJ2-1 provide the parts outside the CDR3, is KAGVTQTPRYLIKTRGQQVTLSCSPISGHRSVSWYQQTPGQGLQFLFEYFSETQRNKGNFPGRFSGRQFSNSRSEMNVSTLELGDSALYLCASSLVGSPGNEQFFGPGTRLTVL.

This chain uses TRBV3-1 (or the pseudogene TRBV3-2) with TRBJ1-5; D perhaps matches TRBD1 (6 bases). CDR3 length: 15 residues. V shed 1 base and J shed 1 base, with 8 bases lying between them. In germline, CDR1 is LGHDT, CDR2 YNNKEL (reference sequence). CDR3 sequence (DNA): TGTGCCAGCAGCCAAGGGCAGGGGAGCAATCAGCCCCAGCATTTT. Amino acids: CASSQGQGSNQPQHF.

The gene calls are TRBV28 and TRBJ1-3, with D unclear. CDR3 length equals 15 residues. Trimming stripped 3 bases from V and 9 bases from J, with 18 bases between. Germline lookup yields CDR1 MDHEN and CDR2 SYDVKM. CDR3 nucleotide sequence: TGTGCCAGCAGTTTCTACAGATCTCTGGATGGCACCATATATTTT. Protein product: CASSFYRSLDGTIYF.

This chain's CDR3 is CASSLAGGYNEQFF. The CDR3 bases are TGTGCCAGCAGTTTAGCGGGTGGTTACAATGAGCAGTTCTTC. The chain employs TRBV27 and TRBJ2-1; a possible D gene is TRBD2 (5 bases). This CDR3 contains 14 residues. Trimming left V 2 bases short and J 4 bases short, with 9 bases between. The germline V gene has CDR1 MNHEY and CDR2 SMNVEV (reference sequence).

The chain carries TRBV29-1 and TRBJ2-5; D is possibly TRBD1 (6 bases). V lost 6 bases, J lost 1 base, and 18 bases lay in between. There are 15 residues in the CDR3. Germline V CDR1 and CDR2: SQVTM, ANQGSEA. The chain's CDR3 is CSVSGTSGSQETQYF. For the CDR3, the DNA is TGCAGCGTATCCGGGACATCGGGGTCCCAAGAGACCCAGTACTTC.

The rearrangement uses TRBV6-2 or TRBV6-3 and TRBJ2-2; the D gene is possibly TRBD2 (6 bases). V was clipped by 5 bases and J by 0 bases, with 13 bases between them. CDR1 and CDR2 (germline): MNHEY, SVGEGT. The CDR3 runs to 16 residues. In nucleotides, the CDR3 is TGTGCCAGCAGTGCGGGGCTGGGATCGAACACCGGGGAGCTGTTTTTT. Its translation: CASSAGLGSNTGELFF.

The rearrangement links TRBV7-9 to TRBJ2-1, with 11 bases lining up with TRBD2. Trimming removed 4 bases from V and 4 bases from J; junction bases left unmatched: 6. The length of the CDR3 is 16 residues. Germline V gives CDR1 SEHNR, CDR2 FQNEAQ (reference sequence). The CDR3 nucleotides are TGTGCCAGCAGCTGGGGACTAGCGGATATATACAATGAGCAGTTCTTC. Encoded protein: CASSWGLADIYNEQFF.

In this sample, this clone turned up once. The chain recombines TRBV10-3 with TRBJ2-7, with 7 bases that match TRBD2. Germline CDR1 is ENHRY and CDR2 is SYGVKD. This CDR3 has 14 residues. Trimming cost V 5 bases and J 5 bases; bases outside gene matches: 9. The CDR3 reads CAISPPGGINEQYF. CDR3 sequence (DNA): TGTGCCATCAGTCCCCCGGGAGGCATTAACGAGCAGTACTTC.

CDR3 region: CASSPGMGVPPQHF. CDR3 DNA sequence: TGTGCCAGCAGCCCCGGGATGGGAGTCCCGCCCCAGCATTTT. J is TRBJ1-5 and V is TRBV6-5, with D hard to call. CDR1 and CDR2 (germline): MNHEY, SVGAGI. V was clipped by 6 bases and J by 9 bases, with 18 bases between them. This CDR3 comprises 14 residues.

The gene calls are TRBV10-2 and TRBJ1-2, with D tentatively TRBD1 (6 bases). The CDR3 sequence is 14 residues long. V lost 2 bases, J lost 8 bases, and 15 bases lay in between. CDR1 WSHSY and CDR2 SAAADI come from the germline V gene. DNA of the CDR3: TGCGCCAGCAGTGAGATTGGGGGCGCAGGGGGCTACACCTTC. This translates into CASSEIGGAGGYTF.

The chain employs TRBV7-8 and TRBJ2-7; 10 bases are a match to TRBD1. This CDR3 is 17 amino acids long. The V segment lost 5 bases and the J segment 2 bases; nucleotides outside the gene matches: 12. CDR1 and CDR2 (germline): SGHVS, FQNEAQ. The chain's CDR3 is CASSPTLDRGRTYEQYF. The CDR3 nucleotides read TGTGCCAGCAGCCCAACCCTCGACAGGGGGCGGACCTACGAGCAGTACTTC. The full variable domain, completed using reference TRBV7-8 and TRBJ2-7, is GAGVSQSPRYKVAKRGQDVALRCDPISGHVSLFWYQQALGQGPEFLTYFQNEAQLDKSGLPSDRFFAERPEGSVSTLKIQRTQQEDSAVYLCASSPTLDRGRTYEQYFGPGTRLTVT.

This chain connects TRBV7-3 to TRBJ2-2, with 11 positions matching TRBD2. Germline loops: CDR1 SGHTA, CDR2 FQGTGA. The junction had 5 bases not matched to a gene; V was cut back by 3 bases and J by 2 bases. The CDR3 extends over 17 amino acids. CDR3 amino acids: CASSFIAGGDNTGELFF. The DNA for the CDR3 is TGTGCCAGCAGCTTTATAGCGGGAGGGGACAACACCGGGGAGCTGTTTTTT.

The chain employs TRBV28 and TRBJ1-1; D is undetermined. CDR1 and CDR2 from the germline V gene are MDHEN and SYDVKM. The ends were cut back, 6 bases at V and 4 bases at J, with 12 bases in the middle. The CDR3 length is 13 residues. The CDR3 loop reads CASRAYVATEAFF. CDR3 nucleotides: TGTGCCAGCAGGGCCTACGTAGCCACTGAAGCTTTCTTT. The full variable domain, its missing parts supplied by reference TRBV28 and TRBJ1-1, is DVKVTQSSRYLVKRTGEKVFLECVQDMDHENMFWYRQDPGLGLRLIYFSYDVKMKEKGDIPEGYSVSREKKERFSLILESASTNQTSMYLCASRAYVATEAFFGQGTRLTVV.

The rearrangement joins TRBV5-1 to TRBJ2-7, with TRBD1 matching over 8 bases. This CDR3 is built from 16 residues. Germline CDR1 is SGHRS and CDR2 is YFSETQ. V lost 5 bases to trimming and J lost 2 bases; unmatched junction nucleotides: 12. DNA of the CDR3: TGCGCCAGCAGTCCCCAGGGGGCTTCGGGGGCCTACGAGCAGTACTTC. This gives the protein CASSPQGASGAYEQYF.

J is TRBJ2-5 and V is TRBV5-1; TRBD2 aligns across 9 bases. Unmatched junction bases numbered 9, after V lost 4 bases and J lost 5 bases. The germline V gene has CDR1 SGHRS and CDR2 YFSETQ. The CDR3 runs to 15 residues. CDR3: CASSVTGTSSETQYF. The CDR3 coding sequence is TGCGCCAGCAGCGTAACCGGGACTAGCAGCGAGACCCAGTACTTC. Drawing the rest from reference TRBV5-1 and TRBJ2-5, the complete variable domain is KAGVTQTPRYLIKTRGQQVTLSCSPISGHRSVSWYQQTPGQGLQFLFEYFSETQRNKGNFPGRFSGRQFSNSRSEMNVSTLELGDSALYLCASSVTGTSSETQYFGPGTRLLVL.